This is a list of T cell receptor beta chains from one sample in a study of CD8 T cells in Susac syndrome. TCRdb re-derived calls from the immunoSEQ multiplex PCR reads in MiXCR, one entry per CDR3 protein. The sample includes hundreds of thousands of distinct CDR3 sequences, 80% to 90% of them seen just once. What was sequenced was CD8+ T cells from PBMCs. The receptor set was obtained from a human donor with multiple sclerosis. The CDR3 runs from the conserved cysteine through the conserved F or W. Each record gives: J gene, V gene, clone size, D gene, CDR3 protein, CDR3 DNA. A D gene is named only where the DNA matches it firmly. Where a row states a size, it is once, few, many or the class of an expanded clone; other rows omit it.

TRBJ2-2 | TRBV6-4 | NA | TRBD2 | CASRRLAGDTGELFF | TGTGCCAGCAGGAGACTAGCGGGGGACACCGGGGAGCTGTTTTTT
TRBJ1-1 | TRBV29-1 | NA | NA | CSVGRLGGQTEAFF | TGCAGCGTTGGACGCCTGGGGGGGCAGACTGAAGCTTTCTTT
TRBJ2-7 | TRBV12-3/TRBV12-4 | NA | NA | CASSLTGPDEQYF | TGTGCCAGCAGCCTGACAGGTCCCGACGAGCAGTACTTC
TRBJ1-4 | TRBV27 | NA | NA | CASRSAKGLPNEKLFF | TGTGCCAGCAGAAGCGCCAAAGGGCTTCCTAATGAAAAACTGTTTTTT
TRBJ2-3 | TRBV12-3/TRBV12-4 | NA | TRBD1 | CASSFPPQGERTDTQYF | TGTGCCAGCAGTTTTCCCCCGCAGGGGGAACGCACAGATACGCAGTATTTT
TRBJ1-5 | TRBV9 | NA | NA | CASSVEGGVVQPQHF | TGTGCCAGCAGCGTAGAGGGGGGAGTAGTTCAGCCCCAGCATTTT
TRBJ2-2 | TRBV27 | NA | NA | CASSWDNGPRELFF | TGTGCCAGCAGTTGGGACAACGGGCCCCGGGAGCTGTTTTTT
TRBJ1-5 | TRBV10-3 | NA | NA | CAISESDNQPQHF | TGTGCCATCAGTGAGTCGGACAATCAGCCCCAGCATTTT
TRBJ2-1 | TRBV6-5 | NA | TRBD2 | CASSYFTSGEYNEQFF | TGTGCCAGCAGTTACTTTACTAGCGGGGAATACAATGAGCAGTTCTTC
TRBJ1-1 | TRBV9 | few | NA | CASSVGGRTEAFF | TGTGCCAGCAGCGTTGGGGGGAGGACTGAAGCTTTCTTT
TRBJ2-1 | TRBV27 | NA | NA | CASSLFPSGNSYNEQFF | TGTGCCAGCAGTTTATTCCCCTCCGGCAACTCCTACAATGAGCAGTTCTTC
TRBJ1-2 | TRBV9 | NA | NA | CASSVVGTANYGYTF | TGTGCCAGCAGCGTAGTAGGCACCGCTAACTATGGCTACACCTTC
TRBJ1-1 | TRBV29-1 | NA | NA | CSVETNTEAFF | TGCAGCGTTGAAACGAACACTGAAGCTTTCTTT
TRBJ1-5 | TRBV2 | NA | NA | CASSRKAGSNQPQHF | TGTGCCAGCAGTCGAAAAGCGGGTAGCAATCAGCCCCAGCATTTT
TRBJ2-7 | TRBV7-9 | NA | NA | CASSLNPGWHEQYF | TGTGCCAGCAGCTTAAACCCCGGGTGGCACGAGCAGTACTTC
TRBJ2-7 | TRBV5-1 | NA | NA | CASSGAPRLYEQYF | TGCGCCAGCAGCGGGGCGCCTAGACTTTACGAGCAGTACTTC
TRBJ2-1 | TRBV10-3 | NA | TRBD1 | CAISERSDRGMRDEQFF | TGTGCCATCAGTGAGCGGTCGGACAGGGGAATGAGGGATGAGCAGTTCTTC
TRBJ2-7 | TRBV28 | NA | NA | CASSFNRATYEQYF | TGTGCCAGCAGTTTTAACAGGGCAACCTACGAGCAGTACTTC
TRBJ2-5 | TRBV27 | NA | NA | CASQREINQETQYF | TGTGCCAGCCAACGGGAGATCAACCAAGAGACCCAGTACTTC
TRBJ1-5 | TRBV30 | NA | NA | CAWSRVQPQHF | TGTGCCTGGAGTCGGGTTCAGCCCCAGCATTTT
TRBJ2-7 | TRBV6-5 | NA | TRBD1 | CASSYSGQGASYEQYF | TGTGCCAGCAGTTACTCGGGACAGGGGGCAAGCTACGAGCAGTACTTC
TRBJ2-2 | TRBV27 | NA | NA | CASSFPANTGELFF | TGTGCCAGCAGTTTTCCTGCAAACACCGGGGAGCTGTTTTTT
TRBJ2-1 | TRBV4-1 | NA | TRBD2 | CASSRVSGRDYNEQFF | TGCGCCAGCAGCCGAGTTAGCGGGAGGGACTACAATGAGCAGTTCTTC
TRBJ1-5 | TRBV15 | NA | TRBD1 | CATSPDRGHQPQHF | TGTGCCACCAGTCCGGACAGGGGGCATCAGCCCCAGCATTTT
TRBJ2-3 | TRBV11-2 | NA | TRBD2 | CASSLAGRAVDTQYF | TGTGCCAGCAGCCTCGCCGGGAGGGCCGTAGATACGCAGTATTTT
TRBJ2-7 | TRBV18 | NA | TRBD1 | CASSPGTEKYF | TGTGCCAGCTCACCCGGGACAGAGAAGTACTTC
TRBJ1-5 | TRBV20-1 | NA | NA | CSAYLFSEAGLGRTYGPQHF | TGCAGTGCTTACCTTTTCTCGGAGGCAGGATTGGGGAGGACGTATGGGCCCCAGCATTTT
TRBJ2-1 | TRBV28 | few | NA | CASSLWQGEGYNEQFF | TGTGCCAGCAGTTTATGGCAGGGTGAAGGATACAATGAGCAGTTCTTC
TRBJ1-1 | TRBV2 | NA | NA | CASGTQSEAFF | TGTGCCAGCGGGACCCAAAGTGAAGCTTTCTTT
TRBJ2-5 | TRBV27 | NA | NA | CASSLIGLGETQYF | TGTGCCAGCAGTTTAATAGGGCTAGGGGAGACCCAGTACTTC
TRBJ1-5 | TRBV6-5 | NA | TRBD1 | CASSYSTPGGRQPQHF | TGTGCCAGCAGTTACTCGACTCCAGGGGGCCGGCAGCCCCAGCATTTT
TRBJ1-2 | TRBV4-2 | NA | NA | CASSQEVDGTYGYTF | TGTGCCAGCAGCCAAGAAGTCGACGGGACTTATGGCTACACCTTC
TRBJ2-5 | TRBV12-3/TRBV12-4 | few | NA | CASRQAEWGETQYF | TGTGCCAGCAGGCAAGCTGAATGGGGAGAGACCCAGTACTTC
TRBJ2-3 | TRBV7-9 | NA | NA | CASSLGGVNTDTQYF | TGTGCCAGCAGCTTGGGCGGGGTCAACACAGATACGCAGTATTTT
TRBJ2-7 | TRBV27 | NA | NA | CASSPWTREQYF | TGTGCCAGCAGTCCTTGGACCCGCGAGCAGTACTTC
TRBJ2-7 | TRBV6-1 | NA | TRBD1 | CASRKGTEAYEQYF | TGTGCCAGCAGGAAAGGGACAGAAGCCTACGAGCAGTACTTC
TRBJ2-1 | TRBV6-1 | NA | TRBD2 | CASSERTSGRNNEQFF | TGTGCCAGCAGTGAGCGGACTAGCGGGAGAAACAATGAGCAGTTCTTC
TRBJ2-1 | TRBV28 | NA | TRBD2 | CASSWPSGRSNEQFF | TGTGCCAGCAGTTGGCCTAGCGGGAGAAGCAATGAGCAGTTCTTC
TRBJ1-5 | TRBV27 | once | NA | CASSLSRYSNQPQHF | TGTGCCAGCAGTTTATCTAGATATAGCAATCAGCCCCAGCATTTT
TRBJ2-1 | TRBV29-1 | NA | TRBD2 | CSVEGLAGVRYNEQFF | TGCAGCGTCGAGGGACTAGCGGGAGTTCGGTACAATGAGCAGTTCTTC
TRBJ2-7 | TRBV29-1 | NA | NA | CSVAQRRTYEQYF | TGCAGCGTTGCTCAGAGGAGGACCTACGAGCAGTACTTC
TRBJ2-1 | TRBV5-6 | NA | NA | CASSSGTPLGNEQFF | TGTGCCAGCAGCTCTGGGACTCCCCTAGGGAATGAGCAGTTCTTC
TRBJ2-1 | TRBV5-1 | NA | NA | CASSLAQGYINEQFF | TGCGCCAGCAGCCTAGCGCAGGGATACATCAATGAGCAGTTCTTC
TRBJ2-7 | TRBV7-9 | NA | NA | CASSLKVKGFSYEQYF | TGTGCCAGCAGCTTAAAGGTGAAGGGGTTTAGTTACGAGCAGTACTTC
TRBJ2-7 | TRBV3-1 | NA | TRBD1 | CASSQEGTAYEQYF | TGTGCCAGCAGCCAAGAGGGGACAGCCTACGAGCAGTACTTC
TRBJ2-2 | TRBV28 | NA | TRBD2 | CASSTTSGGNTGELFF | TGTGCCAGCAGTACGACTAGCGGGGGTAACACCGGGGAGCTGTTTTTT
TRBJ2-7 | TRBV9 | NA | NA | CASSVGGEAEQYF | TGTGCCAGCAGCGTAGGGGGCGAGGCCGAGCAGTACTTC
TRBJ1-5 | TRBV2 | NA | NA | CASSEGLTSNQPQHF | TGTGCCAGCAGTGAAGGGCTGACGAGCAATCAGCCCCAGCATTTT